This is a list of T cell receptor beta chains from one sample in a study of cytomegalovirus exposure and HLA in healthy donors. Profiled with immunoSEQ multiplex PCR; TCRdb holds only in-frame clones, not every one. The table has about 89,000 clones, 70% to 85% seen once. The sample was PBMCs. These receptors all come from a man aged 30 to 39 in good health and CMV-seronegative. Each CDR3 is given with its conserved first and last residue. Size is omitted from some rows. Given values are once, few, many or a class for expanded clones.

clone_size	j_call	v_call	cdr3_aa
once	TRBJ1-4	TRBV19	CATKGQSNEKLFF
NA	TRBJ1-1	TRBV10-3	CAISSGAGTEAFF
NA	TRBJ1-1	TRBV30	CAWSGTGKEPFF
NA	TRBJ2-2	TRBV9	CASSVSGTSNTGELFF
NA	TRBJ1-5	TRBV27	CASSSEENQPQHF
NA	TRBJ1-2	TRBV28	CASSWGGLTNYGYTF
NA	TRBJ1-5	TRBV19	CASSPSWQGAPGQPQHF
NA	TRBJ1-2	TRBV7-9	CASSSTGGFGYTF
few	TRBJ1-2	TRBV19	CASSSNGLHYEEAYGYTF
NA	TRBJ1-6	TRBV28	CARGKGGQPQSPLHF
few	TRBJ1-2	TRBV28	CASSLRGTYGYTF
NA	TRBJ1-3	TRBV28	CASSSGQATGNTIYF
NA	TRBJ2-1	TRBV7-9	CASSTTGGLAGGPIYEQFF
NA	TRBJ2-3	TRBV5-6	CASRPTDRVLRDTQYF
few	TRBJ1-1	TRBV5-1	CASREGQLNTEAFF
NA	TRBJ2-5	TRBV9	CASSVGQEETQYF
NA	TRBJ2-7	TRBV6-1	CASRAGTVVSYEQYF
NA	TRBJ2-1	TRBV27	CASSLHGGGMNEQFF
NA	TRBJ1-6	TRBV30	CAWTTLTPLSPLHF
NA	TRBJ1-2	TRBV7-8	CASSLGRVSSHYGYTF
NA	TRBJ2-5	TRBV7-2	CASSLAGGLQETQYF
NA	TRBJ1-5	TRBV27	CASSLGTTGGGQPQHF
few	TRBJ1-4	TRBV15	CATSRGREGEKLFF
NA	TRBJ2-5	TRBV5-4	CASSSQGELQETQYF
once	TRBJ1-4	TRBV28	CASSFQLGQNPDTNEKLFF
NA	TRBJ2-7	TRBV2	CAGGGQGAREQYF
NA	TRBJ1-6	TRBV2	CASSARTSSYNSPLHF
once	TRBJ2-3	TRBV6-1	CASSERGGRGYSTDTQYF
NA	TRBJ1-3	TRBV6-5	CASGPNLAQTIYF
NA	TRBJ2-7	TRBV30	CAWSRGLAGDHEQYF
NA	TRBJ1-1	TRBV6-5	CASSPFSAVTEAFF
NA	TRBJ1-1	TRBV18	CASSRRDSDTEAFF
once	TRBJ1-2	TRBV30	CAWSVRSGLVNYGYTF
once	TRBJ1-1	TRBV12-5	CASAAHRDIYGAFF
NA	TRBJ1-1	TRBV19	CASSIDGNTEAFF
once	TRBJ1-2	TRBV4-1	CASSQGGFSGGGNNYGYTF
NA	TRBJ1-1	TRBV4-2	CASSQAQGSMNTEAFF
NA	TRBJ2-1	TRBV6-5	CASSSLGQGHLGEQFF
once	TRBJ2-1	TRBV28	CASSLNPRADTYNEQFF
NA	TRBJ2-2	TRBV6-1	CASSEAGLQGARSGELFF
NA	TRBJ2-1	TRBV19	CASSTNSGGANEQFF
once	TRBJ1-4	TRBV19	CASRQTGFNEKLFF
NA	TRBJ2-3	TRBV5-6	CASSLRTGGLDTQYF
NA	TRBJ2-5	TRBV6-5	CASSSPGYTQYF
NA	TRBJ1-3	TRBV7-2	CASSLSPTGAGNTIYF
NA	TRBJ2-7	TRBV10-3	CAIRETGVAEQYF